This TCR beta chain was recovered during a study of CD8 T cells in ankylosing spondylitis. TCRdb reanalysed the 5' RACE reads using MiXCR and keeps one entry per CDR3 protein. The table records a few hundred thousand distinct CDR3 sequences, 18% of them present only once. The CDR3 covers 16 residues. Germline V gene lookup returns CDR1 DFQATT and CDR2 SNEGSKA (reference sequence). J was trimmed by 3 bases and V by 0 bases; bases with no gene match: 6. Sequenced material: blood, either unsorted or a sorted T cell fraction (not recorded which). The sequence came from a male donor with ankylosing spondylitis or in good health (not recorded which). The gene calls are TRBV20-1 and TRBJ1-1; 11 bases align to TRBD1. CDR3 protein: CSARDPGTGGDTEAFF. The CDR3 nucleotides read TGCAGTGCTAGAGATCCCGGGACAGGGGGGGACACTGAAGCTTTCTTT.